This record covers a single T cell receptor (beta chain). Use of 60 Vbeta and 13 Jbeta primers characterized the PCR. Measured with immunoSEQ multiplex PCR; TCRdb has only the in-frame clones, and not every one. The profile covers around 220,000 clones, with about 80% appearing a single time and 15% to 17% taken by the ten largest. The sample originates from a study of cytomegalovirus exposure and HLA in healthy donors. Per germline, CDR1 SGHNT and CDR2 YYREEE (reference sequence). CDR3 length equals 15 residues. After removal of 5 bases from V and 7 bases from J, the junction contained 8 bases not matched to a gene.

This chain links TRBV5-4 with TRBJ2-1; 11 bases are shared with TRBD2. Sequencing was done on a sample of PBMCs. The sequence derives from a man aged 40-49 years in good health and CMV-seronegative. The chain's CDR3 is CASSLAGGAANEQFF. The CDR3 DNA is TGTGCCAGCAGTTTAGCGGGGGGGGCCGCGAATGAGCAGTTCTTC.